The following is a TCR beta chain sequence with its context. This entry belongs to a study of blood T cell repertoires in COVID-19. At the level of the study: COVID-19 samples collected from the United States, Italy and Spain covered acute and convalescent phases.

CDR3 length equals 16 residues. Germline CDR1 and CDR2: SGHRS and YFSETQ. Trimming at V came to 0 bases and at J to 5 bases, leaving 7 bases not matched to a gene. Authors' methods: Amplification of reference gene primers provided the estimated nucleated cell counts. Data came from immunoSEQ multiplex PCR; TCRdb stores just in-frame clones and leaves some out. The V and J calls and clone size were taken over from that table, and D and trimming were inferred from the DNA. The sample shows 470,000 or so clones, roughly 87% of them seen only once. Adults between roughly 18 and 90 years of age took part from under 25 US areas. Each participant's cohort was designated according to participant-reported clinical history.

The source is a woman aged 18-29 years with acute COVID-19. Sequenced: PBMCs or T cells enriched from blood (not recorded which). V gene TRBV5-1 combines with J gene TRBJ2-5, with TRBD2 identical over 10 bases. CDR3 nucleotides: TGCGCCAGCAGCTTGGGGTCTAGCGGGGGTGGCGAGACCCAGTACTTC. It encodes CASSLGSSGGGETQYF.